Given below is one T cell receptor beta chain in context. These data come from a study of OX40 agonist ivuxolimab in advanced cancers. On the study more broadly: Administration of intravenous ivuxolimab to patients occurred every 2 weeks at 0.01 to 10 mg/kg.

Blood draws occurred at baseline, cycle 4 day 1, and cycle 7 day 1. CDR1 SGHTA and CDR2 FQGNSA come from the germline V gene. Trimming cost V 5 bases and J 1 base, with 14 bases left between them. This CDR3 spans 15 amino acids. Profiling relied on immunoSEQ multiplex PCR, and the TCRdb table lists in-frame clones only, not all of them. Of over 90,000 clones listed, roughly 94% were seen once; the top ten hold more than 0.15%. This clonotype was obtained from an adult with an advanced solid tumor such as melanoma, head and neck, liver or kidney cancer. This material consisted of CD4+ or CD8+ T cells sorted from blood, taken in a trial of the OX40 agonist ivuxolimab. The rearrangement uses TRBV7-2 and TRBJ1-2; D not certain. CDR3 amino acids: CASSPRVGGNYGYTF. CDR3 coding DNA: TGTGCCAGCAGCCCCCGCGTGGGAGGTAACTATGGCTACACCTTC.